A single sample is the source of the 26 T cell receptor beta chains below, sequenced in a study of CD8+ T cells in alopecia areata. Extracted RNA was reverse transcribed, and the resulting cDNA served as sequencing template. This table comes from immunoSEQ multiplex PCR, and its TCRdb copy is limited to in-frame clones, with some not included. The sample carries 75,000 to 100,000 clones, roughly two fifths recorded once. Sequenced sample: CD4+ T cells sorted from blood. All receptors come from a human donor with alopecia areata.

Only one count was recorded for this clone. The gene calls are TRBV6-5 and TRBJ2-1; 8 nucleotides match TRBD1. CDR1 and CDR2 from the germline V gene are MNHEY and SVGAGI. This CDR3 comprises 14 residues. The J segment lost 9 bases and the V segment lost 4 bases, leaving 8 bases of the junction unmatched. CDR3 nucleotides: TGTGCCAGCAGTTTCCGGACAGGGAGCGCTGAGCAGTTCTTC. It yields the protein CASSFRTGSAEQFF.

The genes are TRBV25-1 and TRBJ2-2; TRBD1 agrees at 7 bases. The germline V gene encodes CDR1 MGHDK and CDR2 SYGVNS. The V gene end was trimmed by 4 bases and the J gene end by 4 bases; junction bases not matched to a gene: 6. This CDR3 region has 15 residues. For the CDR3, the DNA is TGTGCCAGCAGTGTCGTTCCAGGGGGCACCGGGGAGCTGTTTTTT. As protein: CASSVVPGGTGELFF.

The chain uses TRBV2 and TRBJ2-5; TRBD1 agrees at 9 bases. Germline V gene sequence: CDR1 SNHLY, CDR2 FYNNEI. With V trimmed by 7 bases and J by 5 bases, 11 bases remained unmatched. This CDR3 has 15 amino acids. The CDR3 sequence is CASTGDRASGETQYF. CDR3 sequence (DNA): TGTGCCAGCACCGGGGACAGGGCTTCGGGGGAGACCCAGTACTTC.

The chain recombines TRBV28 with TRBJ2-3; D is uncertain. CDR1 MDHEN and CDR2 SYDVKM come from the germline V gene. V was cut by 4 bases and J by 9 bases, with 11 bases left in between. This CDR3 is built from 12 residues. The CDR3 spells CASSSGGQTQYF. In DNA form, the CDR3 reads TGTGCCAGCAGTTCCGGTGGGCAGACGCAGTATTTT.

This clone was seen a handful of times. The chain joins TRBV7-2 to TRBJ2-2; 7 bases are shared with TRBD2. Looked up from germline, CDR1 is SGHTA and CDR2 is FQGNSA. The CDR3 loop spans 13 amino acids. The V and J ends lost 4 bases and 5 bases, in that order; junction bases with no gene match: 1. The CDR3 loop is CASSWRGTGELFF. Here the CDR3 DNA reads TGTGCCAGCAGCTGGCGGGGGACCGGGGAGCTGTTTTTT.

The V gene is TRBV7-3, the J gene TRBJ2-5, with 7 bases that match TRBD1. With 5 bases clipped from V and 1 base from J, the junction kept 7 bases outside the gene matches. The CDR3 sequence is 15 residues long. Germline assignment: CDR1 SGHTA and CDR2 FQGTGA. The CDR3 DNA is TGTGCCAGCAGCCTACGCCGGACAGGCCAAGAGACCCAGTACTTC. Amino acid sequence: CASSLRRTGQETQYF.

This clone was found a few times. The J gene is TRBJ1-2, the V gene TRBV10-2; the match to TRBD1 covers 7 bases. Unmatched junction bases numbered 9, after V lost 7 bases and J lost 4 bases. Germline CDR1 WSHSY, CDR2 SAAADI. The CDR3 contains 14 residues. The CDR3 sequence: CASNPDRELYGYTF. The DNA of the CDR3 is TGCGCCAGCAATCCCGACAGGGAACTCTATGGCTACACCTTC.

The chain couples TRBV30 to TRBJ2-1; 11 bases are shared with TRBD2. V was clipped by 5 bases and J by 9 bases; unmatched bases: 15. The CDR3 consists of 16 residues. Germline CDR1 reads GTSNPN; CDR2 reads SVGIG (reference sequence). The CDR3: CAWSSVLAGGPIEQFF. CDR3 nucleotide sequence: TGTGCCTGGTCGTCTGTGTTAGCGGGAGGGCCTATTGAGCAGTTCTTC.

The chain has TRBV7-6 and TRBJ2-3; D may match TRBD1 or TRBD2 (6 bases each). Trimming removed 1 base at V and 0 bases at J, with 14 bases between. CDR3 length: 17 residues. Germline values: CDR1 SGHVS, CDR2 FNYEAQ. CDR3 DNA: TGTGCCAGCAGCTTAGGGTCCGGGGGCTTTAGCACAGATACGCAGTATTTT. It is translated as CASSLGSGGFSTDTQYF.

The chain links TRBV7-2 to TRBJ2-5, with D hard to call. The J call is in doubt because the DNA end fits TRBJ2-7 better. There are 15 residues in the CDR3. Germline V gene data show CDR1 as SGHTA and CDR2 as FQGNSA. In DNA, the CDR3 is TGTGCCAGCAGCTTGGGGATGTATAGCTCCTACGAGCAGTACTTC. This codes for CASSLGMYSSYEQYF.

Ten or more counts support this clone. The gene calls are TRBV28 and TRBJ1-3; the D is unclear. Per the germline V gene, CDR1 is MDHEN and CDR2 is SYDVKM. The CDR3 contains 12 residues. The germline V and J ends were trimmed by 6 bases and 2 bases, with 5 bases remaining between them. This CDR3 is CASRLTGNTIYF. CDR3 bases: TGTGCCAGCAGGTTGACTGGAAACACCATATATTTT.

This sequence joins TRBV7-8 and TRBJ2-1; TRBD1 matches 11 bases. Trimming took 6 bases from V and 3 from J; bases not matched to a gene: 7. Germline V gene sequence: CDR1 SGHVS, CDR2 FQNEAQ. This CDR3 contains 16 residues. The CDR3 loop reads CASRRAGTGGYNEQFF. Written as DNA, the CDR3 is TGTGCCAGCAGACGGGCCGGGACAGGGGGCTACAATGAGCAGTTCTTC. Full variable domain (outside the CDR3, taken from reference TRBV7-8 and TRBJ2-1): GAGVSQSPRYKVAKRGQDVALRCDPISGHVSLFWYQQALGQGPEFLTYFQNEAQLDKSGLPSDRFFAERPEGSVSTLKIQRTQQEDSAVYLCASRRAGTGGYNEQFFGPGTRLTVL.

In this sample, this clone turned up a few times. The chain has TRBV30 and TRBJ2-2; maybe TRBD1 (6 bases). Germline CDR1 GTSNPN, CDR2 SVGIG (reference sequence). This CDR3 region has 17 residues. The V gene lost 0 bases and the J gene lost 2 bases, with 16 bases spanning the gap. The CDR3 DNA follows: TGTGCCTGGAGTGTACTTTTTCGGACAGACAACACCGGGGAGCTGTTTTTT. Its translation: CAWSVLFRTDNTGELFF.

The V and J genes are TRBV25-1 and TRBJ2-7, with D hard to call. Trimming took 3 bases from V and 5 from J, leaving 11 bases between them. The CDR3 loop spans 13 amino acids. CDR1 MGHDK and CDR2 SYGVNS come from the germline V gene. CDR3 residues: CASSESPLDEQYF. DNA of the CDR3: TGTGCCAGCAGTGAGTCTCCCCTAGACGAGCAGTACTTC.

The CDR3 is CASSLAGQGGGGYTF. The DNA for the CDR3 is TGTGCCAGCAGCTTAGCGGGACAGGGAGGAGGTGGCTACACCTTC. The chain employs TRBV7-9 and TRBJ1-2; 9 nucleotides agree with TRBD1. The V segment lost 0 bases and the J segment 7 bases; nucleotides outside the gene matches: 6. The CDR3 consists of 15 residues. Germline V gene sequence: CDR1 SEHNR, CDR2 FQNEAQ (reference sequence).

The chain joins TRBV27 to TRBJ2-1; the D gene is possibly TRBD2 (6 bases). This CDR3 has 19 residues. In germline, CDR1 is MNHEY, CDR2 SMNVEV (reference sequence). The germline V and J ends were trimmed by 3 bases and 7 bases, with 28 bases remaining between them. The DNA of the CDR3 is TGTGCCAGCAGTTTCCGGGGGAGGCCCTCGGGGATGGATCATAATGAGCAGTTCTTC. Amino acids: CASSFRGRPSGMDHNEQFF.

This clone was seen more than once but under ten times. The rearrangement links TRBV5-1 to TRBJ2-1; D may be TRBD1 (5 bases). CDR1 and CDR2 (germline): SGHRS, YFSETQ. The CDR3 spans 14 residues. Trimming took 7 bases from V and 5 from J, leaving 16 bases between them. For the CDR3, the DNA is TGCGCCAGCGGACCCGACAGACCGAACAATGAGCAGTTCTTC. Its protein is CASGPDRPNNEQFF.

This chain links TRBV29-1 with TRBJ2-3, with 8 bases fitting TRBD2. J gave up 6 bases and V 7 bases, and 12 bases lay outside the gene matches. The germline gives CDR1 SQVTM, CDR2 ANQGSEA. The CDR3 length is 14 residues. CDR3 in amino acids: CSASLAGPPDTQYF. As DNA, the CDR3 is TGCAGCGCTTCATTAGCGGGGCCCCCGGATACGCAGTATTTT.

The gene calls are TRBV5-5 and TRBJ2-7; possible D gene TRBD1, 6 bases. V was shortened by 1 base and J by 2 bases, with 16 bases between the two germline ends. CDR1 is SGHKS and CDR2 is YYEKEE in the germline V gene (reference sequence). The CDR3 sequence is 16 residues long. The CDR3 DNA sequence: TGTGCCAGCAGCTTGAAGCGTTTTGGGGGCGCCTACGAGCAGTACTTC. Translation: CASSLKRFGGAYEQYF.

This clone occurred a few times. The chain employs TRBV7-9 and TRBJ2-3; the match to TRBD2 covers 10 bases. The germline V gene has CDR1 SEHNR and CDR2 FQNEAQ (reference sequence). This CDR3 region has 14 residues. The V gene end was trimmed by 4 bases and the J gene end by 6 bases; junction bases not matched to a gene: 4. The DNA for the CDR3 is TGTGCCAGCAGCTACAGCGGGGGGGCGGATACGCAGTATTTT. This sequence encodes CASSYSGGADTQYF.

This clone appeared a single time. The V call is TRBV5-1, the J call TRBJ2-5; D is undetermined. Germline assignment: CDR1 SGHRS and CDR2 YFSETQ. The CDR3 extends over 15 amino acids. The germline V and J ends were trimmed by 1 base and 5 bases, with 15 bases remaining between them. CDR3 amino acids: CASSLWAQRRETQYF. DNA of the CDR3: TGCGCCAGCAGCTTGTGGGCACAACGCAGGGAGACCCAGTACTTC.

This clone was counted only a few times. This chain connects TRBV30 to TRBJ2-3, with D possibly called TRBD1 or TRBD2 (5 bases each). Germline V gene sequence: CDR1 GTSNPN, CDR2 SVGIG (reference sequence). The length of the CDR3 is 13 residues. V lost 5 bases to trimming and J lost 2 bases, with 11 bases between them. The CDR3 spells CAWSKGTTDTQYF. Written as DNA, the CDR3 is TGTGCCTGGTCAAAGGGGACCACAGATACGCAGTATTTT.

This clone was seen a few times. This chain uses TRBV15 with TRBJ2-1; unclear D gene. CDR3 size: 13 residues. CDR1 is LNHNV and CDR2 is YYDKDF in the germline V gene (reference sequence). Trimming cost V 0 bases and J 5 bases, with 5 bases left between them. Here the CDR3 DNA reads TGTGCCACCAGCAGAGACAGAAACAATGAGCAGTTCTTC. Its translation is CATSRDRNNEQFF.

This clone appeared a few times. V usage is TRBV29-1 and J usage is TRBJ2-5, with 7 bases matching TRBD1. Trimming at V came to 7 bases and at J to 2 bases, leaving 4 bases not matched to a gene. The CDR3 is made up of 12 amino acids. Germline lookup yields CDR1 SQVTM and CDR2 ANQGSEA. The CDR3 is CSAGTAQETQYF. CDR3 in DNA: TGCAGCGCCGGGACAGCTCAAGAGACCCAGTACTTC.

The gene calls are TRBV30 and TRBJ2-7, with 8 positions matching TRBD1. The J segment lost 3 bases and the V segment lost 1 base, leaving 2 bases of the junction unmatched. CDR1 and CDR2 from the germline V gene are GTSNPN and SVGIG (reference sequence). This CDR3 spans 13 amino acids. The CDR3 region is CAWSEDRVYEQYF. CDR3 sequence (DNA): TGTGCCTGGAGTGAGGACAGGGTCTACGAGCAGTACTTC.

This clone was detected once. This sequence joins TRBV6-6 and TRBJ1-2; D not resolved. CDR1 is MNHNY and CDR2 is SVGAGI in the germline V gene (reference sequence). V lost 6 bases and J lost 5, with 7 bases in between. This CDR3 is 11 amino acids long. CDR3 in DNA: TGTGCCAGCAGAATAGGGTATGGCTACACCTTC. Its protein product is CASRIGYGYTF.